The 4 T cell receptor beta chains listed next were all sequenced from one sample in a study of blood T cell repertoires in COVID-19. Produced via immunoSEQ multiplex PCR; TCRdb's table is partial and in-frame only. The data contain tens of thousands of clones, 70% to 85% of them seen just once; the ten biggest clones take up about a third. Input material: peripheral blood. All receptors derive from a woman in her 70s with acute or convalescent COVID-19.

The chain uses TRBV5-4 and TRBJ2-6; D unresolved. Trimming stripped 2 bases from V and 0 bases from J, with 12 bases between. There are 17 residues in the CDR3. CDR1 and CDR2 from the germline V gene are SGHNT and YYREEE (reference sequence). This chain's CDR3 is CASSFGFISSGANVLTF. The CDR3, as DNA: TGTGCCAGCAGCTTCGGGTTCATCTCCTCTGGGGCCAACGTCCTGACTTTC.

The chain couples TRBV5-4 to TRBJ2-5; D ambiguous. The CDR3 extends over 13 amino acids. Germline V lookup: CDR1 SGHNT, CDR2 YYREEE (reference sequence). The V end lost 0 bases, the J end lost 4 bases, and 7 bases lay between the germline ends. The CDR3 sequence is CASSLGILETQYF. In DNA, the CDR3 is TGTGCCAGCAGCTTGGGTATCTTAGAGACCCAGTACTTC.

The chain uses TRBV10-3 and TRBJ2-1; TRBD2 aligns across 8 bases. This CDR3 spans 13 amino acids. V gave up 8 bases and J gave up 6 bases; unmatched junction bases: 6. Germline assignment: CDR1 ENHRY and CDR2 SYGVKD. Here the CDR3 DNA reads TGTGCCATCGGTAGCGGGATCGGCAATGAGCAGTTCTTC. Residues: CAIGSGIGNEQFF.

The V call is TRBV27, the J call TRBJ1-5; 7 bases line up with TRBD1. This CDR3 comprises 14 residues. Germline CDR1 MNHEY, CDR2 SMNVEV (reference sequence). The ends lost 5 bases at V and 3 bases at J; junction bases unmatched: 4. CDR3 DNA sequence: TGTGCCAGCAGTACTGACAGGGCCAATCAGCCCCAGCATTTT. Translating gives CASSTDRANQPQHF.